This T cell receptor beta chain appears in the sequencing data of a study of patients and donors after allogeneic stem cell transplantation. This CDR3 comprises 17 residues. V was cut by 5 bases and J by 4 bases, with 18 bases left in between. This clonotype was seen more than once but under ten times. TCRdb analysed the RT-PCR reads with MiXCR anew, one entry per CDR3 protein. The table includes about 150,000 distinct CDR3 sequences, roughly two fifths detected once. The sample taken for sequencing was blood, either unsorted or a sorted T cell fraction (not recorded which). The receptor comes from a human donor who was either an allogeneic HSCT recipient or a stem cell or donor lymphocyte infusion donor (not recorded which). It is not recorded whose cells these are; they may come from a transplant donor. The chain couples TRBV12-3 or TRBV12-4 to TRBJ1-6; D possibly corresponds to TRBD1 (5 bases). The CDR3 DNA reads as TGTGCCAGCAGTCCCCGAGGCGGGGCGTTTTATAATTCACCCCTCCACTTT. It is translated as CASSPRGGAFYNSPLHF.